This T cell receptor (beta chain) was sequenced during a study of blood T cell repertoires in COVID-19. Study information: The analysed material was cDNA or gDNA that came from T cells, B-cell-depleted T cells, or PBMCs.

Assay: immunoSEQ multiplex PCR; the TCRdb copy retains only in-frame clones and omits some. The sample records 100,000 to 150,000 clones, around 88% being singletons. Trimming shortened V by 1 base and J by 3 bases, and 11 bases separated the two germline ends. This CDR3 region has 15 residues. Germline loops: CDR1 KGHDR, CDR2 SFDVKD. The chain links TRBV24-1 to TRBJ2-5, with no clear D. The source material was peripheral blood. This sequence originates from a human donor in a cohort sampled during active COVID-19. CDR3 region: CATSDFSEFEETQYF. The CDR3 DNA reads TGTGCCACCAGTGATTTTTCTGAGTTCGAAGAGACCCAGTACTTC.